This record looks at one TCR beta chain sequence and its context. This sample was taken from a study of cytomegalovirus exposure and HLA in healthy donors. V dropped 5 bases and J dropped 3; count of bases not matched to a gene: 13. CDR3 length: 16 amino acids. From germline, CDR1 is MNHEY and CDR2 SMNVEV (reference sequence). 13 Jbeta primers and 60 Vbeta primers were used for the PCR. TCRdb's table, derived via immunoSEQ multiplex PCR, lists solely in-frame clones and lacks some. The sample has 120,000 to 150,000 clones; 80% are singletons. The gene calls are TRBV27 and TRBJ2-7, with 7 bases aligning to TRBD2. Sequencing used PBMCs. The receptor comes from a female donor in good health and CMV-seronegative. CDR3 loop: CASSPLTGRGDYEQYF. As DNA, the CDR3 is TGTGCCAGCAGTCCCCTGACGGGACGGGGGGACTACGAGCAGTACTTC.